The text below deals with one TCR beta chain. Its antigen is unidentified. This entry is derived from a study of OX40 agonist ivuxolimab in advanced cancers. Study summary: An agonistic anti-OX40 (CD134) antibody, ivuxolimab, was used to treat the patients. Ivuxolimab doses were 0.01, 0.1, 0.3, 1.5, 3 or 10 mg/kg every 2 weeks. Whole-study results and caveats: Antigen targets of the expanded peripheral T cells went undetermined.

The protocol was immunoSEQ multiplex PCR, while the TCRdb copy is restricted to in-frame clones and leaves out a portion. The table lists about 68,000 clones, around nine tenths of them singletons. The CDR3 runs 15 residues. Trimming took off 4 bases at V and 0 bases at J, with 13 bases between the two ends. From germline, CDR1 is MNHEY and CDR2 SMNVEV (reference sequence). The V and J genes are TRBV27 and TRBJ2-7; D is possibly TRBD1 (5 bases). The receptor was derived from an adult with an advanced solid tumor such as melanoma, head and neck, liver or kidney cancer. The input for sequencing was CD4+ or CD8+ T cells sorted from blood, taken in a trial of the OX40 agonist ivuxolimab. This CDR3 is CASSYRFSSSYEQYF. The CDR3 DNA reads TGTGCCAGCAGTTACAGGTTCTCTAGCTCCTACGAGCAGTACTTC.